A selection of T cell receptor beta chains follows, all from one sample in a study of control samples from healthy donors and cancer patients. The method was immunoSEQ multiplex PCR; TCRdb's version includes in-frame clones alone and lacks a portion of them. There are about 410,000 clones in the sample; around nine tenths occur only once, and 5.5% to 7.5% lies in the top ten. Material: PBMCs. The receptors stem from a man aged 40-49 years with head and neck cancer. CDR3s include the opening cysteine and the closing phenylalanine or tryptophan. Each record gives: clone size, J gene, V gene, D gene, CDR3 DNA, CDR3 protein. A D gene is named only where the DNA matches it firmly. Rows give clone size only sometimes, using once, few, many, or a class for an expanded clone.

abundance: NA; j_gene: TRBJ1-6; v_gene: TRBV5-4; d_gene: NA; CDR3nt: TGTGCCAGCAGCTTAGGGGGGAGACCTGATAATTCACCCCTCCACTTT; CDR3aa: CASSLGGRPDNSPLHF
abundance: NA; j_gene: TRBJ1-6; v_gene: TRBV5-1; d_gene: TRBD1; CDR3nt: TGCGCCAGCAGCGCATCGGGACAGACCAATTCACCCCTCCACTTT; CDR3aa: CASSASGQTNSPLHF
abundance: NA; j_gene: TRBJ2-1; v_gene: TRBV3-1/TRBV3-2; d_gene: NA; CDR3nt: TGTGCCAGCAGCTTTGGGCCGGGAGCTGAGCAGTTCTTC; CDR3aa: CASSFGPGAEQFF
abundance: NA; j_gene: TRBJ1-2; v_gene: TRBV5-1; d_gene: NA; CDR3nt: TGCGCCAGCAGCTTGGAGGGGCAGACCTATGGCTACACCTTC; CDR3aa: CASSLEGQTYGYTF
abundance: NA; j_gene: TRBJ1-4; v_gene: TRBV5-1; d_gene: NA; CDR3nt: TGCGCCAGCAGCTTCGGAGTGTCAGGGTCTGCAACTAATGAAAAACTGTTTTTT; CDR3aa: CASSFGVSGSATNEKLFF
abundance: NA; j_gene: TRBJ2-2; v_gene: TRBV7-3; d_gene: NA; CDR3nt: TGTGCCAGCAGCTTAACTGGGCCCGGGGAGCTGTTTTTT; CDR3aa: CASSLTGPGELFF
abundance: once; j_gene: TRBJ2-2; v_gene: TRBV9; d_gene: NA; CDR3nt: TGTGCCAGCAGCGTAGTACCGGGATCGAACACCGGGGAGCTGTTTTTT; CDR3aa: CASSVVPGSNTGELFF
abundance: NA; j_gene: TRBJ2-5; v_gene: TRBV4-1; d_gene: NA; CDR3nt: TGCGCCAGCAGCCAGTACTTCTCTCGGGGGGCTGAGACCCAGTACTTC; CDR3aa: CASSQYFSRGAETQYF
abundance: NA; j_gene: TRBJ2-7; v_gene: TRBV3-1/TRBV3-2; d_gene: NA; CDR3nt: TGTGCCAGCAGCCAATCAGGCTACTACGAGCAGTACTTC; CDR3aa: CASSQSGYYEQYF
abundance: NA; j_gene: TRBJ2-5; v_gene: TRBV5-1; d_gene: NA; CDR3nt: TGCGCCAGCAGCTCACAGGGCTTGGGCGAGACCCAGTACTTC; CDR3aa: CASSSQGLGETQYF
abundance: NA; j_gene: TRBJ2-1; v_gene: TRBV10-1; d_gene: NA; CDR3nt: TGCGCCAGCAGTAGGTCCGGGGATTATGAGCAGTTCTTC; CDR3aa: CASSRSGDYEQFF
abundance: few; j_gene: TRBJ1-2; v_gene: TRBV3-1/TRBV3-2; d_gene: NA; CDR3nt: TGTGCCAGCAGCCAAGATTACGTTCAGGGACCCTATGGCTACACCTTC; CDR3aa: CASSQDYVQGPYGYTF
abundance: once; j_gene: TRBJ1-2; v_gene: TRBV5-1; d_gene: NA; CDR3nt: TGCGCCAGCAGCTTCACCCCTACAGACTATGGCTACACCTTC; CDR3aa: CASSFTPTDYGYTF
abundance: NA; j_gene: TRBJ1-1; v_gene: TRBV27; d_gene: NA; CDR3nt: TGTGCCAGCATCGGCACTGAAGCTTTCTTT; CDR3aa: CASIGTEAFF
abundance: NA; j_gene: TRBJ2-5; v_gene: TRBV19; d_gene: NA; CDR3nt: TGTGCCAGTAGTCAGACTAGGGTGTTGGAGACCCAGTACTTC; CDR3aa: CASSQTRVLETQYF
abundance: NA; j_gene: TRBJ1-6; v_gene: TRBV9; d_gene: NA; CDR3nt: TGTGCCAGCAGCGCGGATCGGGGGAGAGATTCACCCCTCCACTTT; CDR3aa: CASSADRGRDSPLHF
abundance: NA; j_gene: TRBJ2-7; v_gene: TRBV7-3; d_gene: NA; CDR3nt: TGTGCCAGCAGCTTAATAGGGGCAGGCGAGCAGTACTTC; CDR3aa: CASSLIGAGEQYF
abundance: once; j_gene: TRBJ2-7; v_gene: TRBV6-5; d_gene: TRBD1; CDR3nt: TGTGCCAGCAGTTACCACATGACAGGGGCCGAGCAGTACTTC; CDR3aa: CASSYHMTGAEQYF
abundance: NA; j_gene: TRBJ2-1; v_gene: TRBV10-3; d_gene: NA; CDR3nt: TGTGCCATCAGTGATTCACTAGTTTGGAATGAGCAGTTCTTC; CDR3aa: CAISDSLVWNEQFF
abundance: NA; j_gene: TRBJ2-1; v_gene: TRBV7-3; d_gene: TRBD1; CDR3nt: TGTGCCAGCAGCGAGGGACCGGGACAGTCCTCGGAAAGCAATGAGCAGTTCTTC; CDR3aa: CASSEGPGQSSESNEQFF
abundance: NA; j_gene: TRBJ2-7; v_gene: TRBV7-4; d_gene: TRBD2; CDR3nt: TGTGCCAGCAGCTTGGCTAGCGGGGGTTCCTCCTACGAGCAGTACTTC; CDR3aa: CASSLASGGSSYEQYF